The source of this T cell receptor (beta chain) is a study of blood T cell repertoires in COVID-19 (dated by TCRdb to 2019 to 2021). In terms of the full investigation: The collaborator samples originated in the United States, Italy and Spain and spanned the acute and convalescent phases of COVID-19. Where HLA class I and class II types were available, the types were taken from metadata supplied by the sample provider, not from assay-based typing. Samples came from the ongoing ImmuneRACE study (first 160 participants) plus 1,254 subjects from 6 global collaborators. The repertoires were made available in a free public database intended to serve as a resource for research on the immune response to SARS-CoV-2. Nearly every sample came with metadata listing a de-identified subject ID, COVID-19 status, age in years and sex. The prospective study material was composed of cDNA or gDNA derived from T cells, B-cell-depleted T cells, or PBMCs. Subjects who had been exposed to COVID-19, were actively infected with it, or had recovered from it provided the deeply sampled blood TCRbeta repertoires that made up the dataset.

V drops 8 bases and J drops 3 bases, leaving 19 bases in between. The cysteine opens and the phenylalanine closes a CDR3 of 15 amino acids. Only CDR3 DNA remains: 45 bases, in frame from the first base. CDR1 and CDR2, looked up from the germline V gene (reference sequence), are WNHNN and SYGVQD. The collaborating institutions used their own protocols to collect whole blood in K2EDTA tubes. Collaborator samples were shipped for TCRbeta analysis as frozen whole blood, isolated PBMCs, or DNA extracted from either sample type. The immunoSEQ Assay, a bias-controlled multiplex PCR, was used to amplify TCRbeta CDR3 regions from genomic DNA. The original pipeline was this. The number of nucleated cells in each sample was estimated from the amplification of reference gene primers within the assay. To quantify the absolute abundance of each unique TCRbeta CDR3 rearrangement, sequence reads were collapsed and filtered. For each sample, productive Simpson clonality was calculated as the square root of Simpson's diversity index across productive rearrangements. The immuneACCESS repertoire file appears here via TCRdb, limited to in-frame rearrangements. These files lack a portion of the clones; in checked studies, under half of the deficit traces to unresolved V genes, and the cause of the others is not known. Clone size and the V and J calls come from that table; the DNA yielded D and trimming. For this sample the table gives roughly 150,000 clones, of which more than 75% were detected only once. The top ten hold around 17% of the sample.

The investigation overall reported the following: Clinical and demographic metadata were provided uncurated, with the amount varying by source and participant.

Regarding this clone: The antigen this receptor binds is unknown. No base-level quality is on record; no much larger clone is a single base apart.

The clonotype was recovered from a man in his sixties with active or convalescent COVID-19. The sample was peripheral blood. The chain uses TRBV10-1 and TRBJ1-2, with TRBD1 as a weak D call on 6 bases. The CDR3 has the sequence CASDSNRVVDYGYTF. The DNA reads as follows: TGCGCCAGCGATTCTAACAGGGTTGTCGACTATGGCTACACCTTC.